Presented here are 30 T cell receptor beta chains from one specimen sequenced in a study of control samples from healthy donors and cancer patients. The data were produced by immunoSEQ multiplex PCR, yet TCRdb's version contains in-frame clones alone and is incomplete. The sample yields 120,000 to 150,000 clones, approximately 91% seen once. Sequenced input: blood. These receptors all come from a man under 40 in good health.

J is TRBJ2-6 and V is TRBV12-5, with D maybe TRBD1 (6 bases). The germline V gene encodes CDR1 LGHNT and CDR2 FRNRAP. Trimming shortened V by 2 bases and J by 3 bases, and 14 bases separated the two germline ends. The CDR3 runs to 17 residues. CDR3 region: CASGLTFPGVGANVLTF. The CDR3 bases are TGTGCTAGTGGTTTGACATTTCCAGGGGTTGGGGCCAACGTCCTGACTTTC. The complete variable domain, with remaining parts taken from reference TRBV12-5 and TRBJ2-6, reads DARVTQTPRHKVTEMGQEVTMRCQPILGHNTVFWYRQTMMQGLELLAYFRNRAPLDDSGMPKDRFSAEMPDATLATLKIQPSEPRDSAVYFCASGLTFPGVGANVLTFGAGSRLTVL.

The chain is built from TRBV24-1 and TRBJ1-6, with unresolved D. CDR3 length: 14 amino acids. The V gene lost 3 bases and the J gene lost 5 bases, with 7 bases spanning the gap. In germline, CDR1 is KGHDR, CDR2 SFDVKD. The CDR3 loop reads CATSDRTDNSPLHF. The CDR3 DNA follows: TGTGCCACCAGTGATCGGACGGATAATTCACCCCTCCACTTT.

This chain connects TRBV4-1 to TRBJ1-4, with D perhaps TRBD1 (6 bases). The CDR3 has 14 residues. Deletions cut 6 bases from V and 8 bases from J, with 16 bases between. In germline, CDR1 is MGHRA, CDR2 YSYEKL. In DNA form, the CDR3 reads TGCGCCAGCAGGCGACAGGTCCCGGGGGAAAAACTGTTTTTT. It yields the protein CASRRQVPGEKLFF.

This clone was picked up one time. The CDR3 nucleotides read TGCGCCAGCAGCTTGGAAACGCAGGGTCCCTACGAGCAGTACTTC. It encodes CASSLETQGPYEQYF. The chain uses TRBV5-1 and TRBJ2-7; a weak D match, TRBD1 (5 bases). Germline V gene lookup returns CDR1 SGHRS and CDR2 YFSETQ. This CDR3 has 15 amino acids. Trimming shortened V by 0 bases and J by 2 bases, and 12 bases separated the two germline ends.

V is TRBV9 and J is TRBJ2-1; D not certain. The CDR3 runs to 12 residues. V was cut by 0 bases and J by 6 bases, with 4 bases left in between. Per germline, CDR1 SGDLS and CDR2 YYNGEE. CDR3 nucleotides: TGTGCCAGCAGCGTAGTCCCCAATGAGCAGTTCTTC. Translated: CASSVVPNEQFF.

V and J are TRBV28 and TRBJ2-5, with TRBD1 as a possible D gene (6 bases). Per germline, CDR1 MDHEN and CDR2 SYDVKM. The CDR3 runs to 11 residues. V was clipped by 5 bases and J by 7 bases, with 8 bases between them. In DNA, the CDR3 is TGTGCCAGCAGTCTCAGGGGGACCCAGTACTTC. It codes for CASSLRGTQYF.

The chain links TRBV27 to TRBJ2-3, with 11 nucleotides matching TRBD2. V lost 2 bases, J lost 2 bases, and 3 bases stayed unmatched. Germline CDR1 and CDR2: MNHEY and SMNVEV (reference sequence). CDR3 length equals 16 residues. CDR3 amino acids: CASSLRLAGTTDTQYF. CDR3 DNA: TGTGCCAGCAGTTTACGACTAGCGGGGACCACAGATACGCAGTATTTT.

The chain is built from TRBV15 and TRBJ1-2; 7 bases match TRBD1. CDR1 is LNHNV, CDR2 YYDKDF, per germline (reference sequence). This CDR3 is built from 15 residues. The V and J ends lost 5 bases and 1 base, in that order; junction bases with no gene match: 7. The CDR3 reads CATSARQGVNYGYTF. As DNA, the CDR3 is TGTGCCACCAGCGCCCGACAGGGTGTTAACTATGGCTACACCTTC.

As to this clone: The same CDR3 arises from other DNA sequences in this sample as well. V and J are TRBV12-5 and TRBJ2-1; D unclear. The CDR3 sequence is 14 residues long. Germline V CDR1 and CDR2: LGHNT, FRNRAP. V lost 7 bases and J 0 bases, leaving 10 bases between the germline ends. CDR3 coding DNA: TGTGCTAGTGACCCGAGTAACTCCTACAATGAGCAGTTCTTC. Its protein product is CASDPSNSYNEQFF.

The table lists this clone with a count of one. CDR3 region: CSVEWVNEQFF. The DNA for the CDR3 is TGCAGCGTTGAATGGGTAAATGAGCAGTTCTTC. The chain has TRBV29-1 and TRBJ2-1, with D hard to call. CDR3 size: 11 residues. CDR1 SQVTM and CDR2 ANQGSEA come from the germline V gene. The V gene lost 2 bases and the J gene lost 7 bases, with 6 bases spanning the gap.

This chain uses TRBV10-2 with TRBJ1-2; TRBD1 might be the D (5 bases). Germline CDR1 WSHSY, CDR2 SAAADI. Trimming shortened V by 7 bases and J by 4 bases, and 13 bases separated the two germline ends. The CDR3 consists of 13 residues. CDR3 coding DNA: TGCGCCAGCACCGGACAAGCACTCTATGGCTACACCTTC. It yields the protein CASTGQALYGYTF.

This chain joins TRBV6-6 and TRBJ1-5, with TRBD1 identical over 7 bases. The V and J ends lost 0 bases and 3 bases, in that order; junction bases with no gene match: 2. CDR1 and CDR2 (germline): MNHNY, SVGAGI (reference sequence). The CDR3 extends over 15 amino acids. The CDR3 loop is CASSYSEGANQPQHF. CDR3 in DNA: TGTGCCAGCAGTTACTCAGAGGGGGCCAATCAGCCCCAGCATTTT.

The rearrangement joins TRBV28 to TRBJ1-1; 7 bases agree with TRBD1. V lost 7 bases to trimming and J lost 0 bases; unmatched junction nucleotides: 2. Germline CDR1 MDHEN, CDR2 SYDVKM. The CDR3 runs 13 residues. CDR3 residues: CASTGQVNTEAFF. CDR3 bases: TGTGCCAGCACCGGACAGGTGAACACTGAAGCTTTCTTT.

The chain employs TRBV20-1 and TRBJ2-7; no definite D call. The CDR3 loop spans 11 amino acids. Trimming cost V 1 base and J 7 bases, with 8 bases left between them. The germline V gene encodes CDR1 DFQATT and CDR2 SNEGSKA (reference sequence). CDR3 region: CSARAGREQYF. CDR3 bases: TGCAGTGCTAGAGCAGGACGGGAGCAGTACTTC.

The chain recombines TRBV6-7 with TRBJ1-2, with unresolved D. TRBV6-7 is reported as an ORF; its role is uncertain. The CDR3 length is 16 residues. Trimming removed 6 bases from V and 5 bases from J, with 22 bases in between. CDR3 region: CASSLPMRLLPYGYTF. The CDR3 DNA follows: TGTGCCAGCAGCCTTCCCATGAGACTGCTCCCATATGGCTACACCTTC.

The chain couples TRBV9 to TRBJ2-7; 7 positions agree with TRBD1. After removal of 0 bases from V and 0 bases from J, the junction contained 3 bases not matched to a gene. CDR1 and CDR2 from the germline V gene are SGDLS and YYNGEE. This CDR3 contains 15 residues. The CDR3 region has the DNA TGTGCCAGCAGCGTAGTTCCAGGGGGCTCCTACGAGCAGTACTTC. Protein sequence: CASSVVPGGSYEQYF.

This chain connects TRBV7-9 to TRBJ1-4; weak D call: TRBD1 (5 bases). Trimming pared 5 bases from V and 7 bases from J, leaving 17 bases between. The CDR3 consists of 15 residues. Germline-derived CDR1 and CDR2 are SEHNR and FQNEAQ (reference sequence). CDR3 sequence reads: CASSPSGRLGEKLFF. CDR3 DNA sequence: TGTGCCAGCAGCCCCTCAGGGCGTTTAGGTGAAAAACTGTTTTTT.

The rearrangement uses TRBV14 and TRBJ1-2; the match to TRBD1 covers 7 bases. The CDR3 sequence is 12 residues long. Germline trimming cut 5 bases from V and 7 bases from J; bases unmatched to any gene: 4. Germline-derived CDR1 and CDR2 are SGHDN and FVKESK. CDR3 residues: CASSKQGPGYTF. CDR3 coding DNA: TGTGCCAGCAGCAAACAGGGGCCTGGCTACACCTTC.

The genes are TRBV19 and TRBJ2-1; D not certain. Germline V lookup: CDR1 LNHDA, CDR2 SQIVND (reference sequence). The CDR3 sequence is 14 residues long. V shed 5 bases and J shed 4 bases, with 12 bases lying between them. The CDR3 DNA is TGTGCCAGTAGTTCTCGTACAGATTACAATGAGCAGTTCTTC. Translated: CASSSRTDYNEQFF. Combining the CDR3 with reference TRBV19 and TRBJ2-1 gives the whole variable domain DGGITQSPKYLFRKEGQNVTLSCEQNLNHDAMYWYRQDPGQGLRLIYYSQIVNDFQKGDIAEGYSVSREKKESFPLTVTSAQKNPTAFYLCASSSRTDYNEQFFGPGTRLTVL.

In this sample, this clone turned up a few times. The chain recombines TRBV2 with TRBJ2-7; the D gene is possibly TRBD2 (6 bases). Trimming cost V 8 bases and J 4 bases, with 12 bases left between them. CDR1 and CDR2 from the germline V gene are SNHLY and FYNNEI. The CDR3 sequence is 12 residues long. Written as DNA, the CDR3 is TGTGCCAGCCGAGGGCTAGCGTACGAGCAGTACTTC. Amino acid sequence: CASRGLAYEQYF.

This chain links TRBV7-8 with TRBJ1-3, with TRBD1 matching 9 bases. The V segment lost 2 bases and the J segment 0 bases; nucleotides outside the gene matches: 8. Germline loops: CDR1 SGHVS, CDR2 FQNEAQ. The CDR3 totals 18 residues. This CDR3 is CASSLRGQGSVSGNTIYF. CDR3 in DNA: TGTGCCAGCAGCTTAAGGGGACAGGGCTCTGTCTCTGGAAACACCATATATTTT.

The CDR3 bases are TGTGCCAGCAGCTTAGAAAGGGAGACAGATACGCAGTATTTT. Its translation is CASSLERETDTQYF. The chain joins TRBV7-9 to TRBJ2-3; D may be TRBD2 (5 bases). Trimming took 1 base from V and 3 from J, leaving 8 bases between them. The germline V gene has CDR1 SEHNR and CDR2 FQNEAQ (reference sequence). This CDR3 has 14 amino acids.

V gene TRBV7-9 combines with J gene TRBJ2-5, with 11 bases aligning to TRBD2. The CDR3 extends over 15 amino acids. Germline V gives CDR1 SEHNR, CDR2 FQNEAQ (reference sequence). The junction had 4 bases not matched to a gene; V was cut back by 2 bases and J by 5 bases. CDR3 in amino acids: CASSLIAGGQETQYF. As DNA, the CDR3 is TGTGCCAGCAGCTTAATAGCGGGGGGGCAGGAGACCCAGTACTTC.

This clone was found a few times. This chain connects TRBV3-1 (or the pseudogene TRBV3-2) to TRBJ2-1, with TRBD2 matching over 9 bases. Germline V lookup: CDR1 LGHDT, CDR2 YNNKEL (reference sequence). The CDR3 has 16 amino acids. J lost 4 bases, V lost 1 base, and 5 bases had no gene match. DNA of the CDR3: TGTGCCAGCAGCCAAGCCGGGACTAGCCCGTACAATGAGCAGTTCTTC. Encoded protein: CASSQAGTSPYNEQFF.

This sequence joins TRBV18 and TRBJ2-1; TRBD2 agrees at 10 bases. The germline CDR1 and CDR2 sequences are KGHSH and LQKENI. The CDR3 sequence is 18 residues long. V was pared by 6 bases and J by 7 bases, with 18 bases of the junction left unmatched. The CDR3 nucleotides read TGTGCCAGCTCTCCGATAACTAGCGGGGTGAATCGGTGGAATGAGCAGTTCTTC. Its translation: CASSPITSGVNRWNEQFF. The full variable domain, in which reference TRBV18 and TRBJ2-1 provide the parts outside the CDR3, is NAGVMQNPRHLVRRRGQEARLRCSPMKGHSHVYWYRQLPEEGLKFMVYLQKENIIDESGMPKERFSAEFPKEGPSILRIQQVVRGDSAAYFCASSPITSGVNRWNEQFFGPGTRLTVL.

The gene calls are TRBV7-8 and TRBJ1-2, with D tentatively TRBD1 (5 bases). CDR3 length equals 15 residues. V was clipped by 7 bases and J by 2 bases, with 17 bases between them. Germline CDR1 is SGHVS and CDR2 is FQNEAQ. CDR3 region: CASKPGGRGNYGYTF. CDR3 coding DNA: TGTGCCAGCAAACCCGGGGGACGTGGGAACTATGGCTACACCTTC.

The gene calls are TRBV6-1 and TRBJ1-5; D gene ambiguous. The CDR3 consists of 13 residues. V lost 2 bases, J lost 6 bases, and 8 bases lay in between. Germline CDR1 MNHNS, CDR2 SASEGT. CDR3: CASSELGRQPQHF. The CDR3 nucleotides are TGTGCCAGCAGTGAACTAGGGCGTCAGCCCCAGCATTTT.

The V gene is TRBV10-3, the J gene TRBJ1-4; D not certain. Trimming pared 2 bases from V and 0 bases from J, leaving 7 bases between. The CDR3 length is 15 residues. CDR1 ENHRY and CDR2 SYGVKD come from the germline V gene. CDR3 protein: CAISEGGATNEKLFF. The DNA for the CDR3 is TGTGCCATCAGTGAGGGCGGTGCAACTAATGAAAAACTGTTTTTT.

The chain joins TRBV19 to TRBJ2-1; TRBD1 aligns across 8 bases. This CDR3 is built from 15 residues. V was pared by 3 bases and J by 10 bases, with 11 bases of the junction left unmatched. Germline assignment: CDR1 LNHDA and CDR2 SQIVND (reference sequence). CDR3 sequence: CASSMQGASSQEQFF. DNA of the CDR3: TGTGCCAGTAGTATGCAGGGGGCGTCTTCACAGGAGCAGTTCTTC. The variable domain in full, with the rest retrieved from reference TRBV19 and TRBJ2-1, is DGGITQSPKYLFRKEGQNVTLSCEQNLNHDAMYWYRQDPGQGLRLIYYSQIVNDFQKGDIAEGYSVSREKKESFPLTVTSAQKNPTAFYLCASSMQGASSQEQFFGPGTRLTVL.

This clone was counted only a few times. V usage is TRBV28 and J usage is TRBJ2-7, with D perhaps being TRBD1 or TRBD2 (5 bases each). The CDR3 covers 15 residues. Germline-derived CDR1 and CDR2 are MDHEN and SYDVKM. V lost 3 bases and J 2 bases, leaving 14 bases between the germline ends. This chain's CDR3 is CASSLRGRGTYEQYF. In nucleotides, the CDR3 is TGTGCCAGCAGTTTGAGGGGTCGGGGAACCTACGAGCAGTACTTC. Full variable domain (missing parts from reference TRBV28 and TRBJ2-7): DVKVTQSSRYLVKRTGEKVFLECVQDMDHENMFWYRQDPGLGLRLIYFSYDVKMKEKGDIPEGYSVSREKKERFSLILESASTNQTSMYLCASSLRGRGTYEQYFGPGTRLTVT.